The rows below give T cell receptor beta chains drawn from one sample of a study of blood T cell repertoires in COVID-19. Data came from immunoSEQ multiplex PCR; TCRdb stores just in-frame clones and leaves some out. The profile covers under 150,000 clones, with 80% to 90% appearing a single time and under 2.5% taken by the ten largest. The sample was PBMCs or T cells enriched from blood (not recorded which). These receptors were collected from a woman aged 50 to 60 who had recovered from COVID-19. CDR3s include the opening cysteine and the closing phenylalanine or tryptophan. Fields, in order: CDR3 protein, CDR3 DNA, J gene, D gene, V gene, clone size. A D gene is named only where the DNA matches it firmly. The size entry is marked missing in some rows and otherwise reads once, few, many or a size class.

CDR3aa: CASSFGQTLGETQYF
CDR3nt: TGTGCCAGCAGCTTCGGACAGACTCTGGGGGAGACCCAGTACTTC
j_gene: TRBJ2-5
d_gene: .
v_gene: TRBV5-6
abundance: .

CDR3aa: CASSWEAEDSYEQYF
CDR3nt: TGCGCCAGCAGCTGGGAGGCGGAGGACTCCTACGAGCAGTACTTC
j_gene: TRBJ2-7
d_gene: .
v_gene: TRBV5-1
abundance: .

CDR3aa: CASRRGSGLVGRYEQFF
CDR3nt: TGTGCCAGCCGGAGGGGCTCGGGACTAGTGGGTAGGTATGAGCAGTTCTTC
j_gene: TRBJ2-1
d_gene: TRBD2
v_gene: TRBV2
abundance: .

CDR3aa: CASLTGDTGELFF
CDR3nt: TGTGCCAGCCTCACGGGGGACACCGGGGAGCTGTTTTTT
j_gene: TRBJ2-2
d_gene: .
v_gene: TRBV6-5
abundance: .

CDR3aa: CASRTTGGPEAFF
CDR3nt: TGTGCCAGCAGGACGACAGGGGGCCCTGAAGCTTTCTTT
j_gene: TRBJ1-1
d_gene: TRBD1
v_gene: TRBV6-5
abundance: .

CDR3aa: CAWSPGQGRLEQFF
CDR3nt: TGTGCCTGGAGTCCGGGACAGGGAAGGCTCGAGCAGTTCTTC
j_gene: TRBJ2-1
d_gene: TRBD1
v_gene: TRBV30
abundance: .

CDR3aa: CASSNRGTEAFF
CDR3nt: TGTGCCAGCAGCAACAGGGGTACTGAAGCTTTCTTT
j_gene: TRBJ1-1
d_gene: TRBD1
v_gene: TRBV7-9
abundance: few

CDR3aa: CASSFGSGSNSPLHF
CDR3nt: TGTGCCAGCAGTTTCGGTAGCGGGAGTAATTCACCCCTCCACTTT
j_gene: TRBJ1-6
d_gene: .
v_gene: TRBV27
abundance: .

CDR3aa: CASSRSGSGVDTIYF
CDR3nt: TGTGCCAGCAGCAGATCGGGCTCCGGGGTGGACACCATATATTTT
j_gene: TRBJ1-3
d_gene: .
v_gene: TRBV5-8
abundance: .

CDR3aa: CASSLDRVYTEAFF
CDR3nt: TGCGCCAGCAGCTTGGACAGGGTCTACACTGAAGCTTTCTTT
j_gene: TRBJ1-1
d_gene: .
v_gene: TRBV5-1
abundance: .

CDR3aa: CASRTPGAAAEQYF
CDR3nt: TGTGCCAGCAGGACCCCGGGAGCAGCGGCCGAGCAGTACTTC
j_gene: TRBJ2-7
d_gene: .
v_gene: TRBV6-5
abundance: once

CDR3aa: CASSQTSSGSNEKLFF
CDR3nt: TGCGCCAGCAGCCAAACCTCCTCAGGGTCTAATGAAAAACTGTTTTTT
j_gene: TRBJ1-4
d_gene: .
v_gene: TRBV4-1
abundance: .

CDR3aa: CASSQSAGRGTDTQYF
CDR3nt: TGTGCCAGCAGCCAAAGTGCGGGGAGGGGCACAGATACGCAGTATTTT
j_gene: TRBJ2-3
d_gene: TRBD2
v_gene: TRBV3-1/TRBV3-2
abundance: .

CDR3aa: CASSQVGTEETQYF
CDR3nt: TGTGCCAGCAGCCAAGTTGGAACAGAAGAGACCCAGTACTTC
j_gene: TRBJ2-5
d_gene: .
v_gene: TRBV3-1/TRBV3-2
abundance: .

CDR3aa: CASSRGGFYEQYF
CDR3nt: TGTGCCAGCAGTAGGGGGGGATTCTACGAGCAGTACTTC
j_gene: TRBJ2-7
d_gene: .
v_gene: TRBV6-7
abundance: .

CDR3aa: CASSCSGGRNTDTQYF
CDR3nt: TGTGCCAGCAGCTGTAGCGGGGGTAGAAACACAGATACGCAGTATTTT
j_gene: TRBJ2-3
d_gene: TRBD2
v_gene: TRBV14
abundance: .

CDR3aa: CASSQGRGASYEQYF
CDR3nt: TGCGCCAGCAGCCAAGGCAGGGGGGCGTCCTACGAGCAGTACTTC
j_gene: TRBJ2-7
d_gene: .
v_gene: TRBV4-3
abundance: .

CDR3aa: CASRIDQVATYEQYF
CDR3nt: TGCGCCAGCAGAATTGATCAGGTAGCGACCTACGAGCAGTACTTC
j_gene: TRBJ2-7
d_gene: .
v_gene: TRBV4-1
abundance: once

CDR3aa: CAISEQGDYGYTF
CDR3nt: TGTGCCATCAGTGAACAGGGTGACTATGGCTACACCTTC
j_gene: TRBJ1-2
d_gene: .
v_gene: TRBV10-3
abundance: few

CDR3aa: CASSGKGGNEAFF
CDR3nt: TGTGCCAGCAGCGGGAAGGGAGGGAATGAAGCTTTCTTT
j_gene: TRBJ1-1
d_gene: .
v_gene: TRBV9
abundance: .

CDR3aa: CASSVATGVGEKLFF
CDR3nt: TGCGCCAGCAGTGTCGCGACAGGGGTGGGAGAAAAACTGTTTTTT
j_gene: TRBJ1-4
d_gene: TRBD1
v_gene: TRBV10-1
abundance: .

CDR3aa: CASKFGGNGEAFF
CDR3nt: TGTGCCAGCAAATTCGGGGGTAACGGTGAAGCTTTCTTT
j_gene: TRBJ1-1
d_gene: .
v_gene: TRBV27
abundance: .

CDR3aa: CASSKTQGAGSNQPQHF
CDR3nt: TGTGCCAGCAGCAAAACCCAGGGGGCTGGGAGCAATCAGCCCCAGCATTTT
j_gene: TRBJ1-5
d_gene: TRBD1
v_gene: TRBV27
abundance: .

CDR3aa: CASSQDRGQQPQHF
CDR3nt: TGTGCCAGCAGCCAGGACAGGGGTCAACAGCCCCAGCATTTT
j_gene: TRBJ1-5
d_gene: TRBD1
v_gene: TRBV4-2
abundance: .

CDR3aa: CATQDRNSGNTIYF
CDR3nt: TGTGCCACTCAGGACAGAAACTCTGGAAACACCATATATTTT
j_gene: TRBJ1-3
d_gene: .
v_gene: TRBV19
abundance: .

CDR3aa: CASVNRGRNSYEQYF
CDR3nt: TGTGCCAGCGTCAACAGGGGGCGAAACTCCTACGAGCAGTACTTC
j_gene: TRBJ2-7
d_gene: TRBD1
v_gene: TRBV6-5
abundance: .

CDR3aa: CASSLQGNGYTF
CDR3nt: TGCGCCAGCAGCTTGCAGGGGAATGGCTACACCTTC
j_gene: TRBJ1-2
d_gene: .
v_gene: TRBV5-1
abundance: .

CDR3aa: CARDRENTEAFF
CDR3nt: TGTGCCAGGGACAGGGAGAACACTGAAGCTTTCTTT
j_gene: TRBJ1-1
d_gene: TRBD1
v_gene: TRBV2
abundance: few

CDR3aa: CATSRDRWGQAEAFF
CDR3nt: TGTGCCACCAGCAGAGATCGTTGGGGGCAGGCTGAAGCTTTCTTT
j_gene: TRBJ1-1
d_gene: .
v_gene: TRBV15
abundance: .

CDR3aa: CASSPPGSISGNTIYF
CDR3nt: TGTGCCAGCAGCCCGCCGGGTTCCATCTCCGGAAACACCATATATTTT
j_gene: TRBJ1-3
d_gene: .
v_gene: TRBV7-9
abundance: .

CDR3aa: CASMDRVNTEAFF
CDR3nt: TGTGCCAGCATGGACAGAGTGAACACTGAAGCTTTCTTT
j_gene: TRBJ1-1
d_gene: .
v_gene: TRBV25-1
abundance: .

CDR3aa: CASRKDRPNTEAFF
CDR3nt: TGTGCCAGCAGAAAGGACAGGCCGAACACTGAAGCTTTCTTT
j_gene: TRBJ1-1
d_gene: TRBD1
v_gene: TRBV6-5
abundance: once

CDR3aa: CASSANMGGFGELFF
CDR3nt: TGTGCCAGCAGCGCGAATATGGGGGGTTTCGGGGAGCTGTTTTTT
j_gene: TRBJ2-2
d_gene: .
v_gene: TRBV9
abundance: .

CDR3aa: CASSPGVGTGMNTEAFF
CDR3nt: TGTGCCAGCAGCCCGGGGGTGGGGACGGGGATGAACACTGAAGCTTTCTTT
j_gene: TRBJ1-1
d_gene: .
v_gene: TRBV5-6
abundance: .

CDR3aa: CASTGGFEQYF
CDR3nt: TGTGCCAGCACAGGGGGCTTTGAGCAGTACTTC
j_gene: TRBJ2-7
d_gene: TRBD1
v_gene: TRBV25-1
abundance: .

CDR3aa: CASGIDSHAGELFF
CDR3nt: TGTGCTAGTGGTATCGACAGCCACGCCGGGGAGCTGTTTTTT
j_gene: TRBJ2-2
d_gene: .
v_gene: TRBV12-5
abundance: few

CDR3aa: CASRHGGGGPQETQYF
CDR3nt: TGTGCCAGCAGGCATGGTGGCGGGGGGCCTCAAGAGACCCAGTACTTC
j_gene: TRBJ2-5
d_gene: TRBD2
v_gene: TRBV11-3
abundance: .

CDR3aa: CASSLGRRAGELFF
CDR3nt: TGTGCCAGCAGCTTAGGCCGCCGGGCCGGGGAGCTGTTTTTT
j_gene: TRBJ2-2
d_gene: .
v_gene: TRBV7-2
abundance: .

CDR3aa: CASGQGDTEAFF
CDR3nt: TGCGCCAGCGGACAGGGGGACACTGAAGCTTTCTTT
j_gene: TRBJ1-1
d_gene: TRBD1
v_gene: TRBV10-1
abundance: .

CDR3aa: CASSRDRGLSGYTF
CDR3nt: TGTGCCAGCAGCAGAGACAGGGGGCTAAGTGGCTACACCTTC
j_gene: TRBJ1-2
d_gene: TRBD1
v_gene: TRBV6-5
abundance: .

CDR3aa: CASSEGLAGHEQFF
CDR3nt: TGTGCCAGCAGCGAAGGACTAGCGGGGCATGAGCAGTTCTTC
j_gene: TRBJ2-1
d_gene: TRBD2
v_gene: TRBV9
abundance: .

CDR3aa: CASRGQGYYGYTF
CDR3nt: TGCGCCAGCAGGGGACAGGGCTACTATGGCTACACCTTC
j_gene: TRBJ1-2
d_gene: TRBD1
v_gene: TRBV4-1
abundance: few

CDR3aa: CASSLGPPGDPRGYTF
CDR3nt: TGTGCCAGCAGCTTGGGGCCTCCCGGGGATCCTCGTGGCTACACCTTC
j_gene: TRBJ1-2
d_gene: .
v_gene: TRBV5-5
abundance: .

CDR3aa: CASSYGTGDDEQYF
CDR3nt: TGTGCCAGCAGTTACGGGACAGGGGACGACGAGCAGTACTTC
j_gene: TRBJ2-7
d_gene: TRBD1
v_gene: TRBV6-5
abundance: .

CDR3aa: CASSYTRLAGRGNEQYF
CDR3nt: TGTGCCAGCAGTTACACCCGACTAGCGGGCCGGGGTAACGAGCAGTACTTC
j_gene: TRBJ2-7
d_gene: TRBD2
v_gene: TRBV6-2/TRBV6-3
abundance: .